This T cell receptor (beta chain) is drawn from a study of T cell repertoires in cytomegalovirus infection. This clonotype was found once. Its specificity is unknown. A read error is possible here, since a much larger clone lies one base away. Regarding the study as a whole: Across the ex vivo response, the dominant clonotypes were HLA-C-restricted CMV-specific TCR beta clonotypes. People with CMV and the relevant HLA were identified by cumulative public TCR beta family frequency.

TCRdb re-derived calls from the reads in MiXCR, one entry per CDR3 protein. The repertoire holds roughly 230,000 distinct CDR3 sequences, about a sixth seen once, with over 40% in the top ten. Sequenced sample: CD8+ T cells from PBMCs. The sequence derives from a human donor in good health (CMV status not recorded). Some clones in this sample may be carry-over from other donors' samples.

The CDR3 nucleotides are TGTGCCAGCAGCCAAGACAGGGACACTGAAGCTTTCTTT. Protein sequence: CASSQDRDTEAFF. V is TRBV4-2 and J is TRBJ1-1; possibly TRBD1 for D (5 bases). The CDR3 runs to 13 residues. Germline CDR1 LGHNA, CDR2 YNFKEQ. V dropped 0 bases and J dropped 3 bases, with 5 bases sitting between them.